The subject of this entry is one T cell receptor (beta chain). The antigen remains unidentified. This sample is part of a study of cytomegalovirus exposure and HLA in healthy donors. The PCR used 60 Vbeta and 13 Jbeta primers. Clones were sequenced by immunoSEQ multiplex PCR, and TCRdb holds only the in-frame ones, with some missing. The sample carries roughly 120,000 clones, roughly 82% recorded once. General study findings and limits: TCR beta sequences reportedly predicted most subjects' HLA-A and HLA-B alleles accurately. Reportedly, diagnosis of cytomegalovirus status by the classifier showed high specificity and sensitivity. A later analysis reportedly identified an Asian-associated ancestry cluster as carrying fewer N-insertions than the approximately 730-donor mean. One variant, a missense change in DCLRE1C, was linked in a later analysis to TCR beta V- and J-gene trimming.

The CDR3 is 16 residues long. V lost 5 bases and J lost 3; bases outside the gene matches: 12. From germline, CDR1 is SEHNR and CDR2 FQNEAQ (reference sequence). V is TRBV7-9 and J is TRBJ1-2, with 7 bases matching TRBD1. This sequence was found in a woman aged 18-29 years in good health and CMV-seronegative. The sample comprised PBMCs. This chain's CDR3 is CASSPGQAGFDYGYTF. The CDR3 coding sequence is TGTGCCAGCAGCCCCGGACAGGCAGGGTTTGACTATGGCTACACCTTC.